This TCR beta chain was obtained from a study of monozygotic twins with inflammatory bowel disease. With the 5' RACE reads reprocessed, TCRdb shows one record per CDR3 protein and no DNA. The specimen's table records some 190,000 distinct CDR3 sequences. The germline V gene encodes CDR1 SNHLY and CDR2 FYNNEI. The CDR3 runs 13 residues. The sequenced material came from blood. This chain uses TRBV2 with TRBJ1-5. The clonotype was recovered from a human donor with ulcerative colitis or Crohn's disease, or a healthy co-twin of an affected twin (not recorded which). CDR3 amino acids: CASTQFAYQPQHF.